Sequencing of this TCR beta chain was carried out in a study of cytomegalovirus exposure and HLA in healthy donors. The wider study: In an early release, HLA-typed donors contributed roughly 85 million unique TCR sequences.

Germline CDR1 reads SGHTA; CDR2 reads FQGNSA. Deletions cut 2 bases from V and 1 base from J, with 11 bases between. This CDR3 comprises 16 residues. The study ran its PCR with 60 Vbeta and 13 Jbeta primers. Here immunoSEQ multiplex PCR was the method, and the copy in TCRdb shows in-frame clones only, minus some. This sample has over 85,000 clones, with 69% found just once. This sequence originates from a female donor in good health and CMV-seronegative. V usage is TRBV7-2 and J usage is TRBJ2-2; a possible D gene is TRBD1 (6 bases). The sequenced sample consisted of PBMCs. CDR3 nucleotide sequence: TGTGCCAGCAGCTTACTAAACAGGGAGAACACCGGGGAGCTGTTTTTT. Residues: CASSLLNRENTGELFF.